These 21 T cell receptor beta chains came from one sample sequenced in a study of response to subunit inactivated influenza vaccine. TCRdb passed the RT-PCR reads through MiXCR, listing each CDR3 protein once. The sample comprises approximately 500,000 distinct CDR3 sequences, 13% of which are singletons, and about 12% rests with the top ten. The source was PBMCs from blood, collected roughly 45 days after vaccination. Receptor source: a man aged 45-60 years who received an inactivated influenza vaccine.

The chain combines TRBV6-2 or TRBV6-3 with TRBJ2-7, with 13 bases aligning to TRBD2. From germline, CDR1 is MNHEY and CDR2 SVGEGT. V lost 6 bases, J lost 5 bases, and 4 bases stayed unmatched. This CDR3 has 14 amino acids. This CDR3 reads CASRTSGGANEQYF. The CDR3 DNA sequence: TGTGCCAGCAGAACTAGCGGGGGGGCCAACGAGCAGTACTTC.

The J gene is TRBJ2-4, the V gene TRBV4-1; D gene ambiguous. Germline V CDR1 and CDR2: MGHRA, YSYEKL. Deletions cut 3 bases from V and 0 bases from J, with 12 bases between. The CDR3 is 16 residues long. DNA of the CDR3: TGCGCCAGCAGCCAGGGTCCGTACTTAGCCAAAAACATTCAGTACTTC. Translated: CASSQGPYLAKNIQYF.

This chain uses TRBV29-1 with TRBJ2-5; 8 bases line up with TRBD2. Germline CDR1 and CDR2: SQVTM and ANQGSEA. CDR3 length equals 13 residues. The V and J ends lost 5 bases and 4 bases, in that order; junction bases with no gene match: 6. In DNA, the CDR3 is TGCAGCGTTACCCGGACTAGCCGAGAGACCCAGTACTTC. The encoded protein is CSVTRTSRETQYF.

The V and J genes are TRBV12-3 or TRBV12-4 and TRBJ1-2; 8 nucleotides match TRBD1. The CDR3 is made up of 13 amino acids. Trimming cost V 5 bases and J 8 bases; bases outside gene matches: 7. The CDR3 DNA sequence: TGTGCCAGCAGTCCACGGACAGGGAGCGGCTACACCTTC. Protein product: CASSPRTGSGYTF.

This clonotype was detected ten times or more. The V and J genes are TRBV5-1 and TRBJ2-5; 10 bases line up with TRBD1. After removal of 4 bases from V and 5 bases from J, the junction contained 8 bases not matched to a gene. The CDR3 sequence is 15 residues long. Germline CDR1 SGHRS, CDR2 YFSETQ. CDR3 sequence: CASSTGQGRGETQYF. Here the CDR3 DNA reads TGCGCCAGCAGCACGGGACAGGGGAGAGGGGAGACCCAGTACTTC.

The sample holds a few counts of this clonotype. The V and J genes are TRBV6-1 and TRBJ2-7; TRBD2 aligns across 11 bases. V gave up 9 bases and J gave up 1 base; unmatched junction bases: 5. This CDR3 has 14 amino acids. CDR1 is MNHNS and CDR2 is SASEGT in the germline V gene. The CDR3 loop is CASPGTSGSYEQYF. The CDR3 DNA sequence: TGTGCCAGTCCAGGGACTAGCGGTTCCTACGAGCAGTACTTC.

This sequence joins TRBV25-1 and TRBJ1-3; D unresolved. V was clipped by 3 bases and J by 4 bases, with 10 bases between them. The CDR3 consists of 14 residues. Per the germline V gene, CDR1 is MGHDK and CDR2 is SYGVNS. This chain's CDR3 is CASSDFTTGNTIYF. The CDR3 region has the DNA TGTGCCAGCAGTGACTTTACCACAGGAAACACCATATATTTT.

This clonotype was seen repeatedly, ten times or more. V usage is TRBV29-1 and J usage is TRBJ2-7, with D perhaps matching TRBD1 (6 bases). The germline CDR1 and CDR2 sequences are SQVTM and ANQGSEA. Between the trimmed V and J ends, which lost 3 bases and 0 bases, there was a span of 12 bases. This CDR3 has 14 amino acids. The CDR3 DNA sequence: TGCAGCGTTGATATCACAGGGAGCTCCTACGAGCAGTACTTC. Amino acid sequence: CSVDITGSSYEQYF.

The rearrangement joins TRBV12-3 or TRBV12-4 to TRBJ1-3, with D possibly TRBD1 on 6 matching bases. Trimming shortened V by 3 bases and J by 4 bases, and 13 bases separated the two germline ends. The CDR3 covers 15 residues. The CDR3 is CASSLGGARGNTIYF. The CDR3 region has the DNA TGTGCCAGCAGTTTGGGGGGGGCTCGCGGAAACACCATATATTTT.

In this sample, this clonotype turned up a few times. The CDR3 DNA sequence: TGTGCCAGCAGTGCAGGGGACGGTTCCTACGAGCAGTACTTC. It specifies CASSAGDGSYEQYF. This chain joins TRBV12-3 or TRBV12-4 and TRBJ2-7; D might be TRBD1 (6 bases). V lost 5 bases and J 1 base, leaving 12 bases between the germline ends. This CDR3 region has 14 residues.

This clonotype has only a few counts. The V and J genes are TRBV6-2 or TRBV6-3 and TRBJ1-5, with D tentatively TRBD1 (6 bases). Trimming shortened V by 0 bases and J by 1 base, and 16 bases separated the two germline ends. The CDR3 is 18 residues long. Germline loops: CDR1 MNHEY, CDR2 SVGEGT. The CDR3 is CASSYSRQAFGSNQPQHF. CDR3 DNA: TGTGCCAGCAGTTACTCGAGACAGGCCTTCGGGAGCAATCAGCCCCAGCATTTT.

J is TRBJ2-5 and V is TRBV5-1; D possibly corresponds to TRBD2 (6 bases). Germline V lookup: CDR1 SGHRS, CDR2 YFSETQ. V lost 4 bases and J 5 bases, leaving 15 bases between the germline ends. This CDR3 region has 14 residues. The CDR3 nucleotides read TGCGCCAGCAGCACGACGACTAGGTTGGAGACCCAGTACTTC. It yields the protein CASSTTTRLETQYF.

This clonotype has a handful of counts. This chain connects TRBV12-3 or TRBV12-4 to TRBJ2-3, with 11 bases that match TRBD1. The V gene end was trimmed by 5 bases and the J gene end by 2 bases; junction bases not matched to a gene: 3. The CDR3 runs to 15 residues. CDR3 coding DNA: TGTGCCAGCAGTCACGGACAGGGGGCCACAGATACGCAGTATTTT. Protein sequence: CASSHGQGATDTQYF.

This clonotype came up a few times. This sequence joins TRBV2 and TRBJ2-2, with D hard to call. The V end lost 6 bases, the J end lost 6 bases, and 8 bases lay between the germline ends. CDR1 and CDR2 from the germline V gene are SNHLY and FYNNEI. This CDR3 spans 12 amino acids. CDR3: CASSEFPGELFF. The CDR3 region has the DNA TGTGCCAGCAGCGAGTTTCCCGGGGAGCTGTTTTTT. Full variable domain (outside the CDR3, taken from reference TRBV2 and TRBJ2-2): EPEVTQTPSHQVTQMGQEVILRCVPISNHLYFYWYRQILGQKVEFLVSFYNNEISEKSEIFDDQFSVERPDGSNFTLKIRSTKLEDSAMYFCASSEFPGELFFGEGSRLTVL.

This clonotype has a handful of counts. V and J are TRBV12-3 or TRBV12-4 and TRBJ2-7, with D uncertain. V lost 6 bases and J 3 bases, leaving 15 bases between the germline ends. This CDR3 comprises 14 residues. The CDR3 nucleotides are TGTGCCAGCAGACCGGGCCCCCCAGGCTACGAGCAGTACTTC. It specifies CASRPGPPGYEQYF.

The chain couples TRBV18 to TRBJ2-1; 8 nucleotides line up with TRBD2. The CDR3 length is 16 residues. The ends lost 5 bases at V and 3 bases at J; junction bases unmatched: 9. Per germline, CDR1 KGHSH and CDR2 LQKENI. The CDR3 spells CASSSNSGTSYNEQFF. The CDR3 coding sequence is TGTGCCAGCTCATCTAATTCAGGGACTAGCTACAATGAGCAGTTCTTC.

The chain is built from TRBV7-9 and TRBJ1-1; 7 bases match TRBD1. The germline V gene encodes CDR1 SEHNR and CDR2 FQNEAQ (reference sequence). CDR3 length: 12 amino acids. The junction had 3 bases not matched to a gene; V was cut back by 4 bases and J by 7 bases. CDR3 sequence (DNA): TGTGCCAGCAGCTCGGGACAGCTTGAAGCTTTCTTT. Its translation is CASSSGQLEAFF. The variable domain in full, with the rest retrieved from reference TRBV7-9 and TRBJ1-1, is DTGVSQNPRHKITKRGQNVTFRCDPISEHNRLYWYRQTLGQGPEFLTYFQNEAQLEKSRLLSDRFSAERPKGSFSTLEIQRTEQGDSAMYLCASSSGQLEAFFGQGTRLTVV.

This clonotype was counted a few times. The V and J genes are TRBV7-2 and TRBJ2-2; possible D gene TRBD1, 5 bases. The CDR3 consists of 16 residues. CDR1 is SGHTA and CDR2 is FQGNSA in the germline V gene. The V gene lost 7 bases and the J gene lost 1 base, with 16 bases spanning the gap. The CDR3 bases are TGTGCCAGCACCAAGGGGATTAACTTGAACACCGGGGAGCTGTTTTTT. Translating it yields CASTKGINLNTGELFF.

This clonotype was counted at least ten times. This chain uses TRBV7-2 with TRBJ2-7; D assignment may be TRBD1 or TRBD2 (5 bases each). V was shortened by 5 bases and J by 2 bases, with 16 bases between the two germline ends. Germline-derived CDR1 and CDR2 are SGHTA and FQGNSA. The CDR3 consists of 15 residues. The CDR3: CASSRTGTGTYEQYF. CDR3 coding DNA: TGTGCCAGCAGCCGCACCGGGACGGGTACCTACGAGCAGTACTTC.

The CDR3 protein is CSARGGWAPNTEAFF. The CDR3, as DNA: TGCAGTGCTAGAGGGGGGTGGGCGCCGAACACTGAAGCTTTCTTT. This chain joins TRBV20-1 and TRBJ1-1; D possibly corresponds to TRBD1 (5 bases). The CDR3 extends over 15 amino acids. Germline CDR1 and CDR2: DFQATT and SNEGSKA (reference sequence). Trimming removed 1 base at V and 1 base at J, with 13 bases between.

The chain is built from TRBV7-2 and TRBJ2-1, with 11 bases that match TRBD2. This CDR3 is built from 14 residues. CDR1 is SGHTA and CDR2 is FQGNSA in the germline V gene. The trim removed 1 base at V and 9 bases at J, leaving 2 bases unmatched. CDR3 in amino acids: CASSLVTSGSEQFF. CDR3 nucleotides: TGTGCCAGCAGCTTAGTAACTAGCGGGAGTGAGCAGTTCTTC.